This entry lists 27 T cell receptor beta chains sequenced from one sample in a study of shared clonotypes between healthy human individuals. Generated by immunoSEQ multiplex PCR, the TCRdb table keeps only in-frame clones and is missing some. The sample carries more than 2 million clones, roughly 95% recorded once. Input material: naive CD4+ T cells sorted from blood. Subset in this sample: CD45RA+ positively selected. The receptors here all came from a man aged 18-30 years in good health.

The rearrangement joins TRBV4-1 to TRBJ2-3; possibly TRBD1 or TRBD2 for D (5 bases each). Between the trimmed V and J ends, which lost 3 bases and 0 bases, there was a span of 13 bases. CDR3 length equals 16 residues. Germline V CDR1 and CDR2: MGHRA, YSYEKL. CDR3 sequence reads: CASSQDSGFSTDTQYF. The CDR3 coding sequence is TGCGCCAGCAGCCAGGACTCAGGGTTTAGCACAGATACGCAGTATTTT.

The chain uses TRBV11-2 and TRBJ2-5, with 7 bases fitting TRBD2. Germline V CDR1 and CDR2: SGHAT, FQNNGV. V was clipped by 6 bases and J by 2 bases; unmatched bases: 6. This CDR3 is 14 amino acids long. CDR3 amino acids: CASREAGTQETQYF. In DNA, the CDR3 is TGTGCCAGCAGGGAAGCGGGGACTCAAGAGACCCAGTACTTC.

The chain recombines TRBV15 with TRBJ2-7, with unresolved D. Germline CDR1 reads LNHNV; CDR2 reads YYDKDF (reference sequence). Deletions cut 1 base from V and 0 bases from J, with 4 bases between. This CDR3 has 13 amino acids. The CDR3 is CATSRGVSYEQYF. The DNA for the CDR3 is TGTGCCACCAGCAGAGGGGTCTCCTACGAGCAGTACTTC.

The J gene is TRBJ2-7, the V gene TRBV7-9; D remains unclear. The CDR3 totals 13 residues. Germline CDR1 SEHNR, CDR2 FQNEAQ (reference sequence). V dropped 2 bases and J dropped 2 bases, with 7 bases sitting between them. In DNA, the CDR3 is TGTGCCAGCAGCTTACCCACCCCCTACGAGCAGTACTTC. Its protein product is CASSLPTPYEQYF.

The J gene is TRBJ2-5, the V gene TRBV10-3; D uncertain. V gave up 10 bases and J gave up 0 bases, with 12 bases separating them. The V gene's germline CDR1 is ENHRY and CDR2 SYGVKD. There are 13 residues in the CDR3. The CDR3 nucleotides read TGTGCCACCCGCTCGAAGTACCAAGAGACCCAGTACTTC. Its translation is CATRSKYQETQYF.

The chain employs TRBV5-1 and TRBJ2-7, with no clear D. Per the germline V gene, CDR1 is SGHRS and CDR2 is YFSETQ. The CDR3 runs 14 residues. The V end lost 0 bases, the J end lost 6 bases, and 13 bases lay between the germline ends. CDR3 loop: CASSLGGIVSEQYF. CDR3 in DNA: TGCGCCAGCAGCTTGGGGGGAATTGTATCCGAGCAGTACTTC.

Here the CDR3 reads CASSQIGTGGINEQYF. CDR3 DNA: TGTGCCAGCTCACAGATAGGGACAGGGGGCATCAACGAGCAGTACTTC. The chain recombines TRBV18 with TRBJ2-7; 12 nucleotides agree with TRBD1. In germline, CDR1 is KGHSH, CDR2 LQKENI. J was trimmed by 5 bases and V by 4 bases; bases with no gene match: 9. The CDR3 consists of 16 residues.

Remarks on this clone: The same CDR3 arises from other DNA sequences in this sample as well. V gene TRBV9 combines with J gene TRBJ1-1; TRBD1 matches 8 bases. The germline V gene has CDR1 SGDLS and CDR2 YYNGEE. The J segment lost 4 bases and the V segment lost 0 bases, leaving 2 bases of the junction unmatched. The CDR3 is 14 amino acids. For the CDR3, the DNA is TGTGCCAGCAGCGTAGCAGGGGGCGGCACTGAAGCTTTCTTT. Encoded protein: CASSVAGGGTEAFF.

The chain links TRBV6-1 to TRBJ1-1, with D possibly being TRBD1 (6 bases). The length of the CDR3 is 14 residues. Germline V gives CDR1 MNHNS, CDR2 SASEGT. V was shortened by 7 bases and J by 0 bases, with 12 bases between the two germline ends. CDR3 in amino acids: CASTQTGVNTEAFF. DNA of the CDR3: TGTGCCAGCACCCAGACAGGAGTGAACACTGAAGCTTTCTTT.

This clone has just a few counts. The genes are TRBV6-1 and TRBJ2-7; no clear D. The germline gives CDR1 MNHNS, CDR2 SASEGT. Trimming removed 11 bases from V and 0 bases from J, with 14 bases in between. The CDR3 spans 13 residues. The CDR3 sequence: CASEQSFSYEQYF. DNA for the CDR3: TGTGCCTCCGAACAGTCTTTCTCCTACGAGCAGTACTTC.

This rearrangement joins TRBV5-1 to TRBJ2-5; 7 bases map to TRBD2. This CDR3 comprises 14 residues. Unmatched junction bases numbered 10, after V lost 4 bases and J lost 7 bases. Germline CDR1 and CDR2: SGHRS and YFSETQ. The CDR3 here is CASSPPGGGGTQYF. CDR3 in DNA: TGCGCCAGCAGCCCGCCCGGAGGCGGGGGGACCCAGTACTTC.

The chain combines TRBV11-2 with TRBJ2-6, with D tentatively TRBD1 (6 bases). Germline V gene sequence: CDR1 SGHAT, CDR2 FQNNGV. Between the trimmed V and J ends, which lost 5 bases and 1 base, there was a span of 18 bases. This CDR3 is 18 amino acids long. The CDR3 spells CASSAGRDTYSGANVLTF. The CDR3 DNA reads as TGTGCCAGCAGCGCCGGCCGGGACACTTATTCTGGGGCCAACGTCCTGACTTTC.

As DNA, the CDR3 is TGTGCCAGCAGTTCATTAACCGGGACAGGGTGGGATGAGCAGTTCTTC. Translated, it gives CASSSLTGTGWDEQFF. The chain links TRBV6-5 to TRBJ2-1; 9 nucleotides align to TRBD1. The CDR3 totals 16 residues. CDR1 is MNHEY, CDR2 SVGAGI, per germline. J was trimmed by 8 bases and V by 4 bases; bases with no gene match: 12.

The chain links TRBV30 to TRBJ1-1; no definite D call. The V gene lost 5 bases and the J gene lost 11 bases, with 18 bases spanning the gap. The CDR3 covers 12 residues. Germline V gene sequence: CDR1 GTSNPN, CDR2 SVGIG (reference sequence). CDR3 amino acids: CAWEMDGLRAFF. The CDR3 DNA follows: TGTGCCTGGGAGATGGACGGTCTGAGGGCTTTCTTT. The full variable domain, with the rest looked up from reference TRBV30 and TRBJ1-1, is SQTIHQWPATLVQPVGSPLSLECTVEGTSNPNLYWYRQAAGRGLQLLFYSVGIGQISSEVPQNLSASRPQDRQFILSSKKLLLSDSGFYLCAWEMDGLRAFFGQGTRLTVV.

The chain combines TRBV5-1 with TRBJ1-2; no clear D. The germline CDR1 and CDR2 sequences are SGHRS and YFSETQ. This CDR3 has 12 residues. V was shortened by 3 bases and J by 4 bases, with 7 bases between the two germline ends. This chain's CDR3 is CASSSPGYGYTF. The CDR3 DNA is TGCGCCAGCAGCTCCCCAGGCTATGGCTACACCTTC. Drawing the rest from reference TRBV5-1 and TRBJ1-2, the complete variable domain is KAGVTQTPRYLIKTRGQQVTLSCSPISGHRSVSWYQQTPGQGLQFLFEYFSETQRNKGNFPGRFSGRQFSNSRSEMNVSTLELGDSALYLCASSSPGYGYTFGSGTRLTVV.

J is TRBJ1-5 and V is TRBV6-6, with no clear D. The germline gives CDR1 MNHNY, CDR2 SVGAGI (reference sequence). The CDR3 spans 14 residues. V dropped 0 bases and J dropped 3 bases, with 6 bases sitting between them. In nucleotides, the CDR3 is TGTGCCAGCAGTTACTCAGAGAACAATCAGCCCCAGCATTTT. Amino acids: CASSYSENNQPQHF.

The chain uses TRBV6-5 and TRBJ2-7; 9 bases are shared with TRBD2. The CDR3 spans 13 residues. Looked up from germline, CDR1 is MNHEY and CDR2 is SVGAGI. V trimming: 6 bases; J trimming: 6 bases; junction bases outside the gene matches: 6. The CDR3 reads CASRRREGLEQYF. The DNA for the CDR3 is TGTGCCAGCAGAAGGCGGGAGGGCCTCGAGCAGTACTTC.

Comment on this clone: Other DNA sequences in the same sample also yield this CDR3. The rearrangement uses TRBV18 and TRBJ2-5; no definite D call. The CDR3 contains 12 residues. Between the trimmed V and J ends, which lost 3 bases and 4 bases, there was a span of 6 bases. Germline V gene sequence: CDR1 KGHSH, CDR2 LQKENI. This CDR3 is CASSPLGETQYF. DNA of the CDR3: TGTGCCAGCTCACCTTTAGGAGAGACCCAGTACTTC.

The chain recombines TRBV6-5 with TRBJ2-5; TRBD1 matches 8 bases. V shed 5 bases and J 1 base; nucleotides not matched to a gene: 6. The CDR3 covers 15 residues. CDR1 MNHEY and CDR2 SVGAGI come from the germline V gene. CDR3 coding DNA: TGTGCCAGCAGTAGACAGGGGACCACCCAAGAGACCCAGTACTTC. It codes for CASSRQGTTQETQYF.

This chain links TRBV6-1 with TRBJ2-5, with 9 bases lining up with TRBD1. Germline assignment: CDR1 MNHNS and CDR2 SASEGT. The CDR3 contains 16 residues. V lost 4 bases, J lost 5 bases, and 11 bases stayed unmatched. The CDR3 bases are TGTGCCAGCAGTGTTACAGGGGGCTCCCCCGTTGAGACCCAGTACTTC. Protein: CASSVTGGSPVETQYF.

The rearrangement uses TRBV6-1 and TRBJ2-5; 7 bases match TRBD2. The V and J ends lost 3 bases and 2 bases, in that order; junction bases with no gene match: 9. CDR3 size: 16 residues. Germline V gene lookup returns CDR1 MNHNS and CDR2 SASEGT. CDR3 bases: TGTGCCAGCAGTGATCTTGGCGGGGGAAAGCAAGAGACCCAGTACTTC. As protein: CASSDLGGGKQETQYF.

The chain recombines TRBV6-5 with TRBJ2-2; 9 bases fit TRBD1. Germline V gene data show CDR1 as MNHEY and CDR2 as SVGAGI. The V and J ends lost 6 bases and 1 base, in that order; junction bases with no gene match: 3. The CDR3 totals 15 residues. CDR3 in amino acids: CASRGTGRNTGELFF. Here the CDR3 DNA reads TGTGCCAGCAGAGGGACAGGGAGGAACACCGGGGAGCTGTTTTTT.

V usage is TRBV6-5 and J usage is TRBJ1-2; D is undetermined. The V and J ends lost 4 bases and 0 bases respectively, with 6 bases between them. CDR3 length: 13 amino acids. Germline-derived CDR1 and CDR2 are MNHEY and SVGAGI. The CDR3 region is CASSSAPNYGYTF. The CDR3 DNA reads TGTGCCAGCAGTTCGGCCCCTAACTATGGCTACACCTTC.

The chain couples TRBV2 to TRBJ2-3, with no clear D. Trimming pared 1 base from V and 2 bases from J, leaving 7 bases between. Germline V gives CDR1 SNHLY, CDR2 FYNNEI. This CDR3 has 14 residues. Written as DNA, the CDR3 is TGTGCCAGCAGTGAAGGACTCCCCACAGATACGCAGTATTTT. It codes for CASSEGLPTDTQYF.

The chain links TRBV6-1 to TRBJ1-5; D may be TRBD1 (6 bases). Germline V lookup: CDR1 MNHNS, CDR2 SASEGT. V was trimmed by 1 base and J by 1 base, leaving 11 bases between them. The CDR3 has 16 residues. The CDR3: CASSEVRGISNQPQHF. CDR3 DNA: TGTGCCAGCAGTGAAGTGAGGGGGATCAGCAATCAGCCCCAGCATTTT.

The J gene is TRBJ2-7, the V gene TRBV27; tentatively, D is TRBD1 (5 bases). CDR3 length: 15 amino acids. V was shortened by 5 bases and J by 0 bases, with 14 bases between the two germline ends. CDR1 and CDR2 (germline): MNHEY, SMNVEV (reference sequence). The DNA for the CDR3 is TGTGCCAGCAGTCAGAGCAGGGCCAGCTCCTACGAGCAGTACTTC. It translates to CASSQSRASSYEQYF.

The rearrangement joins TRBV11-2 to TRBJ2-5; 10 positions agree with TRBD2. The CDR3 runs to 16 residues. In germline, CDR1 is SGHAT, CDR2 FQNNGV. Trimming removed 7 bases from V and 7 bases from J; junction bases left unmatched: 15. CDR3 nucleotides: TGTGCCAGCACCCGACTAGCGGGTATCCAAGAGTGGACCCAGTACTTC. Translating gives CASTRLAGIQEWTQYF.